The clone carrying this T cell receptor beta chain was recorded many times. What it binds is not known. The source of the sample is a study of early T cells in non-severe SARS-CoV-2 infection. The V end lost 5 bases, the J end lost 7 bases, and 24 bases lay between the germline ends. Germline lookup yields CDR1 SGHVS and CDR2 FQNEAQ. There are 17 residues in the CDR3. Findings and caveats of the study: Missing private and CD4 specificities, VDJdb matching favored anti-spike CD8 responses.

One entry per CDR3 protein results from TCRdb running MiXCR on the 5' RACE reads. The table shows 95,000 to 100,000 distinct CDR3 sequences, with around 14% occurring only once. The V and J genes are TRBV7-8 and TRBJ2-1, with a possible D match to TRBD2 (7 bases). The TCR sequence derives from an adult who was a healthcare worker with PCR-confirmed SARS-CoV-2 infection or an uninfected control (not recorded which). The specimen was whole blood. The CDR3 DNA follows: TGTGCCAGCAGCCAGCAGTATCGGGGGGCGGACCTTAATGAGCAGTTCTTC. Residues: CASSQQYRGADLNEQFF.